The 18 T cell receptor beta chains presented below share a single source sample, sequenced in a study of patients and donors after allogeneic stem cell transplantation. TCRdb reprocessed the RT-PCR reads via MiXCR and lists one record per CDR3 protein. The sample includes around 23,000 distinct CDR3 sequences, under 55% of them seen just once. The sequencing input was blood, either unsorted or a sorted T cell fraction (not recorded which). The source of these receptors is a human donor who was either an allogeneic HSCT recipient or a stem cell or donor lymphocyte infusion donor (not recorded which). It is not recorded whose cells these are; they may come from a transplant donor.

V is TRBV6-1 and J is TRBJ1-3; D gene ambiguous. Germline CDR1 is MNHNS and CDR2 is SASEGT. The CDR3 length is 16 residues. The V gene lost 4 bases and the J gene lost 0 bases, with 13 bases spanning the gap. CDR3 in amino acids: CASSVWTGNSGNTIYF. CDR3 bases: TGTGCCAGCAGTGTATGGACGGGTAACTCTGGAAACACCATATATTTT.

DNA for the CDR3: TGTGCCAGCAGTCCAGGGTACAATCAGCCCCAGCATTTT. This encodes CASSPGYNQPQHF. The gene calls are TRBV12-3 or TRBV12-4 and TRBJ1-5, with TRBD1 as a possible D gene (5 bases). V was cut by 5 bases and J by 3 bases, with 8 bases left in between. There are 13 residues in the CDR3.

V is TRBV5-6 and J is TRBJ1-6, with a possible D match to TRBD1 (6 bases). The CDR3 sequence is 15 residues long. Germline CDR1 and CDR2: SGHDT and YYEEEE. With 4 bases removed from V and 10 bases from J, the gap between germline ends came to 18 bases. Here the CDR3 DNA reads TGTGCCAGCAGCGTCTACAGGGTATTGGTCTCACCCCTCCACTTT. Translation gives CASSVYRVLVSPLHF. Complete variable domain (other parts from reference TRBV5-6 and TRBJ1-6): DAGVTQSPTHLIKTRGQQVTLRCSPKSGHDTVSWYQQALGQGPQFIFQYYEEEERQRGNFPDRFSGHQFPNYSSELNVNALLLGDSALYLCASSVYRVLVSPLHFGNGTRLTVT.

The CDR3 DNA reads TGTGCCAGCATGCGGGACAGCAAAGAGACCCAGTACTTC. Translated, it gives CASMRDSKETQYF. This chain connects TRBV2 to TRBJ2-5; a weak D match, TRBD1 (7 bases). This CDR3 has 13 residues. Trimming took 7 bases from V and 3 from J, leaving 12 bases between them. Germline V gene lookup returns CDR1 SNHLY and CDR2 FYNNEI.

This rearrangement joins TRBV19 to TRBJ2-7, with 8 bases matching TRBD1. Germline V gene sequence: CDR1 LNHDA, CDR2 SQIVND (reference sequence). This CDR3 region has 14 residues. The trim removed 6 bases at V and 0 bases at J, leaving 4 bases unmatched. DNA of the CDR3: TGTGCCAGTAGCTGGGACAGGCTCTCCTACGAGCAGTACTTC. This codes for CASSWDRLSYEQYF.

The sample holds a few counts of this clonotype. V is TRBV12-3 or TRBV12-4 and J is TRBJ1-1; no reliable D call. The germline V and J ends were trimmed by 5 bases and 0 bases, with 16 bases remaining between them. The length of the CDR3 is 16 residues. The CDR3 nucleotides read TGTGCCAGCAGTGAAAGGCCCGGGGTGTTGAACACTGAAGCTTTCTTT. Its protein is CASSERPGVLNTEAFF.

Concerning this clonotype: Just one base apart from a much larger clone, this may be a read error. CDR3: CASTTSLYNEQYF. The DNA for the CDR3 is TGTGCCAGCACCACTAGTTTGTACAATGAGCAGTACTTC. The chain uses TRBV7-8 and TRBJ2-1, with a tentative D call TRBD2 (5 bases). The DNA end is more similar to TRBJ2-7, so the J call may be wrong. CDR1 SGHVS and CDR2 FQNEAQ come from the germline V gene. This CDR3 is 13 amino acids long.

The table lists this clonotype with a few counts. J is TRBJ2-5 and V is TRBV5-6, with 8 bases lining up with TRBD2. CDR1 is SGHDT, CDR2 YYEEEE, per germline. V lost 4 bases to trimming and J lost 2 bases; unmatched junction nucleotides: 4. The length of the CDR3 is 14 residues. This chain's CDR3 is CASSGTSRQETQYF. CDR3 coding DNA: TGTGCCAGCAGCGGGACTAGTAGGCAAGAGACCCAGTACTTC.

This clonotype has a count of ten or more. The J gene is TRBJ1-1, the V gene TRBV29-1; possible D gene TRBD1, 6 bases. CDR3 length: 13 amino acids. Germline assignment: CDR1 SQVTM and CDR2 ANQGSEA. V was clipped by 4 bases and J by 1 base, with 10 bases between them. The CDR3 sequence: CSVATGRNTEAFF. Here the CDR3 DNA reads TGCAGCGTTGCCACAGGGAGGAACACTGAAGCTTTCTTT.

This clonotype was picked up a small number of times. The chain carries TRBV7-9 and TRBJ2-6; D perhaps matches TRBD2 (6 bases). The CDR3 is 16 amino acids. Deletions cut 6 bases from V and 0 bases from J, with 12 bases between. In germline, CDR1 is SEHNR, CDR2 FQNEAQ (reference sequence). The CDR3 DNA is TGTGCCAGCAGTCGGGACTTCAGCTCTGGGGCCAACGTCCTGACTTTC. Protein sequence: CASSRDFSSGANVLTF.

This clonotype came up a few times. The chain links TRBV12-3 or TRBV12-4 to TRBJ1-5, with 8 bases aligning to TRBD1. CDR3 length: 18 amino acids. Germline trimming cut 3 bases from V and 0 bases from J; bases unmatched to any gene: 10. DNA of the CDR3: TGTGCCAGCAGTTTCGGGATACAGGGGGATTATAGCAATCAGCCCCAGCATTTT. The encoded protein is CASSFGIQGDYSNQPQHF.

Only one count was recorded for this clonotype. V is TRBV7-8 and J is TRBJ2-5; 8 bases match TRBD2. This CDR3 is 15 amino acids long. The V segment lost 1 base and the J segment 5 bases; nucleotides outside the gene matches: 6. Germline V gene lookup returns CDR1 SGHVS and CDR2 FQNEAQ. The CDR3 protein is CASSLDLAGYETQYF. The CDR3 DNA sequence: TGTGCCAGCAGCTTAGACCTAGCGGGCTATGAGACCCAGTACTTC. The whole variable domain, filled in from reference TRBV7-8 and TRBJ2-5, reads GAGVSQSPRYKVAKRGQDVALRCDPISGHVSLFWYQQALGQGPEFLTYFQNEAQLDKSGLPSDRFFAERPEGSVSTLKIQRTQQEDSAVYLCASSLDLAGYETQYFGPGTRLLVL.

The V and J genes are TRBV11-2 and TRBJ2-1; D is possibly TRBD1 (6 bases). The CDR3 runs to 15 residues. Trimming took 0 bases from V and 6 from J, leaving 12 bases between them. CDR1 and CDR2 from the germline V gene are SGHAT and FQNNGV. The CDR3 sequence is CASSLDRGWVNEQFF. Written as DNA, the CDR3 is TGTGCCAGCAGCTTAGACAGGGGTTGGGTCAATGAGCAGTTCTTC.

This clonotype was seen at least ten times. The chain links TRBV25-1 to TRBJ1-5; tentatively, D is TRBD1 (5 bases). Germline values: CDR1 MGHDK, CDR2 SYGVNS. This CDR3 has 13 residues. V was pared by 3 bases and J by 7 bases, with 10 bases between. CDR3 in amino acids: CASSDRVGQPQHF. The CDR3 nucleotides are TGTGCCAGCAGTGACAGGGTCGGCCAGCCCCAGCATTTT.

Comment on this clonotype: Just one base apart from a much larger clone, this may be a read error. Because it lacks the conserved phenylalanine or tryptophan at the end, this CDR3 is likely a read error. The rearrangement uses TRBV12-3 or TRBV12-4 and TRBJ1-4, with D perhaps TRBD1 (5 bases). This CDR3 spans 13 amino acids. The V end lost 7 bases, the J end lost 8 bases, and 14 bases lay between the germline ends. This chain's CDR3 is CASTSRVREKLFL. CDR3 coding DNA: TGTGCCAGCACCTCCAGGGTTAGAGAAAAACTGTTTTTG.

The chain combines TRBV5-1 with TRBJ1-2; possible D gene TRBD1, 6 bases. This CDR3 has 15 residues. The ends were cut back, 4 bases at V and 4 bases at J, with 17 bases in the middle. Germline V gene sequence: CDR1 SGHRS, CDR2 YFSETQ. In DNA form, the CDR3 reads TGCGCCAGCAGCCAAGGACAGTCATTCCCCTATGGCTACACCTTC. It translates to CASSQGQSFPYGYTF.

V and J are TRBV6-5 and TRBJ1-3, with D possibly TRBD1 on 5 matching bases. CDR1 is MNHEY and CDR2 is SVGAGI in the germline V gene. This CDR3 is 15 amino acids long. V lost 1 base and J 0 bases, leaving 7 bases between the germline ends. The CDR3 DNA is TGTGCCAGCAGTTACTGGGGGGACTCTGGAAACACCATATATTTT. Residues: CASSYWGDSGNTIYF.

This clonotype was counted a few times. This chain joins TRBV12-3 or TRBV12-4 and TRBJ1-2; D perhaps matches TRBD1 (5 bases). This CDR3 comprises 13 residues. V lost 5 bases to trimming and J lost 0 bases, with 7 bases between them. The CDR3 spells CASSLTANYGYTF. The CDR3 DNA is TGTGCCAGCAGTCTGACAGCTAACTATGGCTACACCTTC.